The clone carrying this TCR beta chain was seen a few times. Antigen specificity is unknown. One end of the junction is discordant with germline, which a read error may explain. In germline, CDR1 is MNHNS, CDR2 SASEGT. There are 10 residues in the CDR3. The data are from a study of early T cells in non-severe SARS-CoV-2 infection. Study conclusions and caveats: Private and CD4 specificities were missed by VDJdb matching, which favored anti-spike CD8 responses.

Unique molecular identifiers tagged individual cDNA molecules. MiXCR, run by TCRdb on the 5' RACE reads, gives a single entry per CDR3 protein. This sample carries 85,000 to 95,000 distinct CDR3 sequences, roughly 15% of them seen once, and the ten largest clones take about 0.58%. The sequencing input was whole blood. The rearrangement links TRBV6-1 to TRBJ2-5, with D unclear. The source of this sequence is an adult who was a healthcare worker with PCR-confirmed SARS-CoV-2 infection or an uninfected control (not recorded which). The CDR3 nucleotides read TGTGCCAGCAGGGAAGGGACCCAGTACTTC. Translation gives CASREGTQYF.